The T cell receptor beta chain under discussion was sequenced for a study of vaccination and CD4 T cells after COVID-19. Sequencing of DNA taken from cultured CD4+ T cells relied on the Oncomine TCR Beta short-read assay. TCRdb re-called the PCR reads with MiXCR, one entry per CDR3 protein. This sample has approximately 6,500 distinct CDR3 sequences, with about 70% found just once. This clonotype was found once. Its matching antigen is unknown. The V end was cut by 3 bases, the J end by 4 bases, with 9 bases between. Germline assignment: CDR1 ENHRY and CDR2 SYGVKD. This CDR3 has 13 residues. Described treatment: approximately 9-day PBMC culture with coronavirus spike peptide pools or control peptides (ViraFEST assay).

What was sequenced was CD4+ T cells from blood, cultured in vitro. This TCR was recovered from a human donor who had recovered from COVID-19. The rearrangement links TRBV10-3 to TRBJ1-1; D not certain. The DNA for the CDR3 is TGTGCCATCAGTGACAGTTCTAGCACTGAAGCTTTCTTT. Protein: CAISDSSSTEAFF.